One and the same sample provided the 23 T cell receptor beta chains below, sequenced in a study of T cell repertoires in cytomegalovirus infection. Their recognized antigens are unknown. TCRdb reanalysed the reads using MiXCR and keeps one entry per CDR3 protein. Of 30,000 to 40,000 distinct CDR3 sequences in the sample, about 52% were seen once. The input for sequencing was CD8+ T cells from cultured PBMCs, taken from culture after CMV antigen stimulation. Receptors were obtained from a human donor in good health (CMV status not recorded). Some clones in this sample may be carry-over from other donors' samples.

J is TRBJ2-3 and V is TRBV6-2 or TRBV6-3; possibly TRBD2 for D (5 bases). Germline CDR1 reads MNHEY; CDR2 reads SVGEGT. V lost 7 bases and J 0 bases, leaving 17 bases between the germline ends. The CDR3 spans 16 residues. The CDR3 DNA is TGTGCCAGCACCGGAAGGCGGGCCGGAAGCACAGATACGCAGTATTTT. The encoded protein is CASTGRRAGSTDTQYF.

In its sample, this clonotype was seen a few times. The chain links TRBV7-9 to TRBJ2-1; 10 nucleotides line up with TRBD2. CDR1 and CDR2 from the germline V gene are SEHNR and FQNEAQ (reference sequence). The length of the CDR3 is 18 residues. J was trimmed by 2 bases and V by 1 base; bases with no gene match: 8. The CDR3 loop is CASSLVGSGRITYNEQFF. In DNA, the CDR3 is TGTGCCAGCAGCTTAGTGGGTAGCGGGAGGATAACCTACAATGAGCAGTTCTTC.

This clonotype was observed many times. V usage is TRBV5-1 and J usage is TRBJ1-3, with a weak D call TRBD1 (5 bases). The length of the CDR3 is 15 residues. The germline V gene has CDR1 SGHRS and CDR2 YFSETQ. V was trimmed by 3 bases and J by 5 bases, leaving 15 bases between them. The CDR3 nucleotides are TGCGCCAGCAGCTCCGGGCCTAGACAGAGAAACACCATATATTTT. Amino acid sequence: CASSSGPRQRNTIYF.

This clonotype was seen a few times. The rearrangement links TRBV7-8 to TRBJ1-1; D is unresolved. The CDR3 loop spans 12 amino acids. Germline V gene data show CDR1 as SGHVS and CDR2 as FQNEAQ. V was shortened by 6 bases and J by 6 bases, with 11 bases between the two germline ends. The CDR3 sequence is CASSERVAEAFF. CDR3 coding DNA: TGTGCCAGCAGTGAAAGGGTGGCTGAAGCTTTCTTT. Full variable domain (remainder filled in from reference TRBV7-8 and TRBJ1-1): GAGVSQSPRYKVAKRGQDVALRCDPISGHVSLFWYQQALGQGPEFLTYFQNEAQLDKSGLPSDRFFAERPEGSVSTLKIQRTQQEDSAVYLCASSERVAEAFFGQGTRLTVV.

V and J are TRBV7-6 and TRBJ2-1, with TRBD2 matching 15 bases. The CDR3 covers 18 residues. The germline gives CDR1 SGHVS, CDR2 FNYEAQ. The V segment lost 1 base and the J segment 9 bases; nucleotides outside the gene matches: 10. The CDR3 reads CASSLGGLAGGPAPEQFF. The CDR3 bases are TGTGCCAGCAGCTTAGGAGGACTAGCGGGGGGGCCGGCGCCTGAGCAGTTCTTC.

This clonotype was seen a few times. The rearrangement links TRBV19 to TRBJ2-1, with D perhaps matching TRBD2 (6 bases). The germline CDR1 and CDR2 sequences are LNHDA and SQIVND (reference sequence). The length of the CDR3 is 15 residues. The V and J ends lost 3 bases and 3 bases respectively, with 12 bases between them. DNA for the CDR3: TGTGCCAGTAGTATTCTGGAGGGTATCTACAATGAGCAGTTCTTC. It codes for CASSILEGIYNEQFF. Filled out from reference TRBV19 and TRBJ2-1, the complete variable domain reads DGGITQSPKYLFRKEGQNVTLSCEQNLNHDAMYWYRQDPGQGLRLIYYSQIVNDFQKGDIAEGYSVSREKKESFPLTVTSAQKNPTAFYLCASSILEGIYNEQFFGPGTRLTVL.

The V and J genes are TRBV11-2 and TRBJ2-1, with D maybe TRBD2 (6 bases). Looked up from germline, CDR1 is SGHAT and CDR2 is FQNNGV. V lost 5 bases and J 9 bases, leaving 11 bases between the germline ends. The CDR3 totals 12 residues. The DNA for the CDR3 is TGTGCCAGCAGCCCACCGGGGGTTGAGCAGTTCTTC. Residues: CASSPPGVEQFF. Based on the CDR3 plus reference TRBV11-2 and TRBJ2-1, the full variable domain is EAGVAQSPRYKIIEKRQSVAFWCNPISGHATLYWYQQILGQGPKLLIQFQNNGVVDDSQLPKDRFSAERLKGVDSTLKIQPAKLEDSAVYLCASSPPGVEQFFGPGTRLTVL.

V is TRBV7-9 and J is TRBJ2-1; unclear D gene. Between the trimmed V and J ends, which lost 1 base and 7 bases, there was a span of 5 bases. Germline values: CDR1 SEHNR, CDR2 FQNEAQ (reference sequence). The CDR3 has 12 amino acids. The CDR3 DNA reads as TGTGCCAGCAGCTTAGGGGTAAATGAGCAGTTCTTC. It encodes CASSLGVNEQFF.

This clonotype came up a few times. V gene TRBV28 combines with J gene TRBJ1-2; D uncertain. Germline values: CDR1 MDHEN, CDR2 SYDVKM. The CDR3 consists of 13 residues. Trimming shortened V by 6 bases and J by 5 bases, and 13 bases separated the two germline ends. CDR3 residues: CASSPRRTYGYTF. CDR3 DNA: TGTGCCAGCAGCCCCCGACGGACTTATGGCTACACCTTC.

The gene calls are TRBV12-3 or TRBV12-4 and TRBJ2-6; D uncertain. V dropped 3 bases and J dropped 0 bases, with 0 bases sitting between them. This CDR3 has 13 residues. CDR3 coding DNA: TGTGCCAGCAGTTTCTCTGGGGCCAACGTCCTGACTTTC. Amino acids: CASSFSGANVLTF.

This clonotype turned up a few times. The chain has TRBV7-4 and TRBJ2-5; 14 bases fit TRBD2. The CDR3 extends over 19 amino acids. The junction had 13 bases not matched to a gene; V was cut back by 5 bases and J by 2 bases. In germline, CDR1 is SGHVT, CDR2 SQSDAQ. The CDR3 spells CASSARAGTSGSWQETQYF. Written as DNA, the CDR3 is TGTGCCAGCAGCGCCAGAGCCGGGACTAGCGGGAGTTGGCAAGAGACCCAGTACTTC.

The chain joins TRBV7-2 to TRBJ1-6; D is ambiguous. Germline V gene data show CDR1 as SGHTA and CDR2 as FQGNSA. Trimming took off 5 bases at V and 7 bases at J, with 15 bases between the two ends. The CDR3 runs to 15 residues. The CDR3 nucleotides read TGTGCCAGCAGCCCCCGGTCGACGGGAAATTCACCCCTCCACTTT. This gives the protein CASSPRSTGNSPLHF.

This clonotype has more than one count but fewer than ten. This rearrangement joins TRBV9 to TRBJ1-2; 10 nucleotides agree with TRBD1. The CDR3 is made up of 14 amino acids. CDR1 is SGDLS, CDR2 YYNGEE, per germline. Trimming took 4 bases from V and 3 from J; bases not matched to a gene: 3. The CDR3 DNA is TGTGCCAGCAGCCCCGGACAGGGGGACTATGGCTACACCTTC. Translated, it gives CASSPGQGDYGYTF.

This clonotype appeared a few times. The V gene is TRBV9, the J gene TRBJ2-1; TRBD1 matches at 7 bases. CDR1 and CDR2 (germline): SGDLS, YYNGEE. This CDR3 has 15 amino acids. The V segment lost 0 bases and the J segment 6 bases; nucleotides outside the gene matches: 6. CDR3 loop: CASSVEGAISNEQFF. CDR3 sequence (DNA): TGTGCCAGCAGCGTAGAGGGGGCAATCAGCAATGAGCAGTTCTTC.

This clonotype was picked up one time. The V call is TRBV2, the J call TRBJ2-5, with a possible D match to TRBD2 (6 bases). The CDR3 totals 15 residues. V was pared by 6 bases and J by 1 base, with 15 bases between. Looked up from germline, CDR1 is SNHLY and CDR2 is FYNNEI. The CDR3 region has the DNA TGTGCCAGCAGATTAGCGGAGGGAATCCAAGAGACCCAGTACTTC. Translated: CASRLAEGIQETQYF. The whole variable domain, remainder taken from reference TRBV2 and TRBJ2-5, is EPEVTQTPSHQVTQMGQEVILRCVPISNHLYFYWYRQILGQKVEFLVSFYNNEISEKSEIFDDQFSVERPDGSNFTLKIRSTKLEDSAMYFCASRLAEGIQETQYFGPGTRLLVL.

The V call is TRBV19, the J call TRBJ2-7, with TRBD2 matching over 9 bases. Germline V CDR1 and CDR2: LNHDA, SQIVND (reference sequence). This CDR3 contains 17 residues. The ends lost 5 bases at V and 1 base at J; junction bases unmatched: 12. The CDR3 region is CASSFPLLAGRSYEQYF. The CDR3 DNA sequence: TGTGCCAGTAGTTTCCCCTTGCTAGCGGGAAGGTCCTACGAGCAGTACTTC.

This clonotype was counted many times. The chain uses TRBV7-8 and TRBJ1-2; no definite D call. The CDR3 has 15 amino acids. Trimming took off 5 bases at V and 4 bases at J, with 17 bases between the two ends. Germline CDR1 SGHVS, CDR2 FQNEAQ. In DNA form, the CDR3 reads TGTGCCAGCAGCCGCCGACCGGAGATCTTCTATGGCTACACCTTC. Its protein product is CASSRRPEIFYGYTF. Variable domain in full (rest from reference TRBV7-8 and TRBJ1-2): GAGVSQSPRYKVAKRGQDVALRCDPISGHVSLFWYQQALGQGPEFLTYFQNEAQLDKSGLPSDRFFAERPEGSVSTLKIQRTQQEDSAVYLCASSRRPEIFYGYTFGSGTRLTVV.

The gene calls are TRBV7-6 and TRBJ2-5, with TRBD2 as a possible D gene (5 bases). The length of the CDR3 is 14 residues. The V gene lost 1 base and the J gene lost 5 bases, with 11 bases spanning the gap. Germline V gives CDR1 SGHVS, CDR2 FNYEAQ. The CDR3 DNA reads as TGTGCCAGCAGCTTAGACGACGGGGTTGAGACCCAGTACTTC. This gives the protein CASSLDDGVETQYF.

The genes are TRBV19 and TRBJ1-4; 9 bases are a match to TRBD1. V lost 3 bases to trimming and J lost 7 bases; unmatched junction nucleotides: 3. The CDR3 is 14 amino acids. Germline CDR1 and CDR2: LNHDA and SQIVND (reference sequence). CDR3 bases: TGTGCCAGTAGTATCGGGACAGGGTTTGAAAAACTGTTTTTT. Its translation: CASSIGTGFEKLFF.

The chain employs TRBV12-3 or TRBV12-4 and TRBJ2-2; D perhaps matches TRBD2 (5 bases). The CDR3 consists of 14 residues. The V and J ends lost 7 bases and 4 bases respectively, with 13 bases between them. This CDR3 is CASNLRAGTGELFF. The CDR3 DNA follows: TGTGCCAGCAACTTGAGGGCCGGCACCGGGGAGCTGTTTTTT.

This clonotype was seen a few times. The rearrangement uses TRBV20-1 and TRBJ2-7, with 11 nucleotides matching TRBD2. This CDR3 spans 15 amino acids. The J segment lost 2 bases and the V segment lost 1 base, leaving 4 bases of the junction unmatched. The germline gives CDR1 DFQATT, CDR2 SNEGSKA (reference sequence). The CDR3, as DNA: TGCAGTGCTAGAGGATTAGCGGGAGGGCCCTACGAGCAGTACTTC. This gives the protein CSARGLAGGPYEQYF.

The gene calls are TRBV6-2 or TRBV6-3 and TRBJ2-7, with TRBD2 matching 12 bases. Looked up from germline, CDR1 is MNHEY and CDR2 is SVGEGT. The V gene end was trimmed by 8 bases and the J gene end by 10 bases; junction bases not matched to a gene: 12. The CDR3 loop spans 14 amino acids. The DNA for the CDR3 is TGTGCCAGCTCACTAGCGGGAGGTCTACGAGAACAGTACTTC. Its translation: CASSLAGGLREQYF.

This clonotype was seen only a few times. The V call is TRBV7-8, the J call TRBJ2-2; possibly TRBD1 for D (5 bases). V was trimmed by 6 bases and J by 1 base, leaving 12 bases between them. The CDR3 length is 15 residues. Germline V gene lookup returns CDR1 SGHVS and CDR2 FQNEAQ. The CDR3 here is CASRPIQGNTGELFF. In DNA, the CDR3 is TGTGCCAGCAGGCCCATCCAGGGGAACACCGGGGAGCTGTTTTTT.